The rows below give T cell receptor beta chains drawn from one sample of a study of Ad26.COV2.S vaccination and SARS-CoV-2 variants. Repertoires were generated with immunoSEQ multiplex PCR, while TCRdb's copy carries only in-frame clones and drops some. The sample includes 450,000 to 550,000 clones, roughly nine tenths of them seen just once. The sample in question was peripheral blood, obtained in a trial of Ad26.COV2.S vaccine versus placebo. These receptors were obtained from a person aged 18 to 65 who received the Ad26.COV2.S COVID-19 vaccine or a placebo. Both conserved end residues are part of each CDR3. Each record gives: V gene, J gene, D gene, clone size, CDR3 protein, CDR3 DNA. The D gene is left open where the match is weak. Only part of the rows carry a size: once, few, many, or a class if the clone is expanded.

>TRBV28|TRBJ1-1|-|-
CASSPPSGGERTEAFF
TGTGCCAGCAGTCCCCCGAGTGGGGGCGAGCGCACTGAAGCTTTCTTT
>TRBV5-1|TRBJ2-1|-|-
CASSDYSYEQFF
TGCGCCAGCAGCGATTACAGCTATGAGCAGTTCTTC
>TRBV4-2|TRBJ2-5|TRBD2|-
CASSPWTSEVGETQYF
TGTGCCAGCAGCCCCTGGACTAGCGAGGTCGGGGAGACCCAGTACTTC
>TRBV28|TRBJ1-3|-|-
CASSLIFGGFPSGNTIYF
TGTGCCAGCAGTTTGATATTTGGGGGGTTTCCCTCTGGAAACACCATATATTTT
>TRBV4-1|TRBJ2-1|-|-
CASSQGHHLLIGEQFF
TGCGCCAGCAGCCAAGGTCACCACCTCTTGATTGGGGAGCAGTTCTTC
>TRBV3-1/TRBV3-2|TRBJ1-2|-|-
CASSPIWDTSRGYTF
TGTGCCAGCAGCCCGATCTGGGACACCTCCCGAGGCTACACCTTC
>TRBV9|TRBJ2-2|TRBD1|-
CASSGSGTGGAGELFF
TGTGCCAGCAGCGGCTCTGGGACAGGGGGGGCCGGGGAGCTGTTTTTT
>TRBV27|TRBJ1-1|-|-
CASSSEGPNTEAFF
TGTGCCAGCAGTTCCGAGGGCCCGAACACTGAAGCTTTCTTT
>TRBV28|TRBJ2-2|TRBD2|-
CASSLGGLGELFF
TGTGCCAGCAGTTTGGGAGGGCTCGGGGAGCTGTTTTTT
>TRBV5-4|TRBJ1-4|TRBD1|-
CATYRQGALATNEKLFF
TGTGCCACTTATAGACAGGGCGCCCTAGCAACTAATGAAAAACTGTTTTTT
>TRBV5-1|TRBJ2-7|TRBD2|-
CASSFLAAGEQYF
TGCGCCAGCAGCTTCCTAGCGGCGGGTGAGCAGTACTTC
>TRBV27|TRBJ1-5|TRBD1|once
CASSLLGQGHQPQHF
TGTGCCAGCAGTTTACTAGGACAGGGGCATCAGCCCCAGCATTTT
>TRBV15|TRBJ2-3|-|-
CATSRDVVSFTDTQYF
TGTGCCACCAGCAGAGATGTGGTCTCATTCACAGATACGCAGTATTTT
>TRBV12-3/TRBV12-4|TRBJ2-1|-|-
CASSWTKGNEQFF
TGTGCCAGCAGTTGGACGAAGGGGAATGAGCAGTTCTTC
>TRBV28|TRBJ1-5|-|-
CATTGGGPSNQPQHF
TGTGCCACAACAGGTGGGGGGCCGAGCAATCAGCCCCAGCATTTT
>TRBV7-2|TRBJ2-1|TRBD2|-
CASSLVLAGGGFYNEQFF
TGTGCCAGCAGCTTAGTTCTAGCGGGAGGTGGCTTTTACAATGAGCAGTTCTTC
>TRBV29-1|TRBJ2-1|TRBD1|-
CSVRQGRRSEQFF
TGCAGCGTGAGACAGGGGCGGAGGAGTGAGCAGTTCTTC
>TRBV20-1|TRBJ1-4|-|-
CSASMGGFNEKLFF
TGCAGTGCTAGTATGGGAGGGTTTAATGAAAAACTGTTTTTT
>TRBV7-2|TRBJ2-1|TRBD2|-
CASSFSQGDWRGGFNEQFF
TGTGCCAGCAGCTTTAGCCAGGGGGACTGGCGGGGGGGCTTCAATGAGCAGTTCTTC
>TRBV5-4|TRBJ2-1|TRBD2|-
CASGKVLAATGGNEQFF
TGTGCCAGCGGAAAAGTACTAGCGGCGACGGGGGGCAATGAGCAGTTCTTC
>TRBV5-4|TRBJ2-3|-|-
CASSSRTANTDTQYF
TGTGCCAGCAGCTCGCGGACAGCCAACACAGATACGCAGTATTTT
>TRBV19|TRBJ1-2|TRBD1|-
CASSMPGTALYGYTF
TGTGCCAGTAGTATGCCGGGGACAGCGTTATATGGCTACACCTTC
>TRBV5-1|TRBJ1-1|-|-
CASSLGAGADTEAFF
TGCGCCAGCAGCTTGGGGGCAGGGGCTGACACTGAAGCTTTCTTT
>TRBV6-5|TRBJ2-2|-|-
CASSYGTPNTGELFF
TGTGCCAGCAGTTACGGGACTCCCAACACCGGGGAGCTGTTTTTT
>TRBV28|TRBJ1-5|-|-
CASRPMFARSYSNQPQHF
TGTGCCAGCAGACCGATGTTTGCCAGGAGTTATAGCAATCAGCCCCAGCATTTT
>TRBV7-9|TRBJ1-1|-|-
CASSLPRLRNTEAFF
TGTGCCAGCAGCTTGCCCAGACTTAGGAACACTGAAGCTTTCTTT
>TRBV28|TRBJ1-3|-|-
CASSYVRNTIYF
TGTGCCAGCAGTTACGTCCGGAACACCATATATTTT
>TRBV6-5|TRBJ1-6|-|-
CASMVSYNSPLHF
TGTGCCAGCATGGTCTCCTATAATTCACCCCTCCACTTT
>TRBV5-1|TRBJ2-5|-|-
CASSLFVPQETQYF
TGCGCCAGCAGCTTGTTTGTGCCCCAAGAGACCCAGTACTTC
>TRBV18|TRBJ2-6|-|-
CASSPRQPGISGANVLTF
TGTGCCAGCTCACCGCGACAGCCAGGGATCTCTGGGGCCAACGTCCTGACTTTC
>TRBV10-3|TRBJ2-3|-|-
CAISRMGTQYF
TGTGCCATCTCTAGGATGGGTACGCAGTATTTT
>TRBV4-2|TRBJ2-7|TRBD1|-
CASSISRTGAYEQYF
TGTGCCAGCAGCATTTCGCGAACAGGGGCCTACGAGCAGTACTTC